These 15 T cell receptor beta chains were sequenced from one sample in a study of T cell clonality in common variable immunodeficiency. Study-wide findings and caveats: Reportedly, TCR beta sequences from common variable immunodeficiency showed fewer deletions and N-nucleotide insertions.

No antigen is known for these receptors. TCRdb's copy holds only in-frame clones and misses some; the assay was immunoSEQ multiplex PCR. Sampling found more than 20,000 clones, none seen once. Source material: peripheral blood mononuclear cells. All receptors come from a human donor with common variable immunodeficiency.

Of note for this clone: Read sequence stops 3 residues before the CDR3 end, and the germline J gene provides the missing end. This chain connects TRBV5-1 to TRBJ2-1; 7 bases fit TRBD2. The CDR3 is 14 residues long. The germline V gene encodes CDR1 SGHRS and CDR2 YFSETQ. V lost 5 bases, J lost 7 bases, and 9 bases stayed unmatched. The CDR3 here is CASRRATSYNEQFF. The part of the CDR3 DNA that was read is TGCGCCAGCAGGAGGGCGACTAGCTATAATGAG.

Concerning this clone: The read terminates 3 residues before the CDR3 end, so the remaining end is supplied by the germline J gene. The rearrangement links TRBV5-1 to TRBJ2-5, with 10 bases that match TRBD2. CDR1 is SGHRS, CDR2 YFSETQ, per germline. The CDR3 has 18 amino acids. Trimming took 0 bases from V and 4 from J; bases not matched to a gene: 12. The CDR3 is CASSLVGQRGGRGETQYF. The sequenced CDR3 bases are TGCGCCAGCAGCTTGGTGGGCCAGCGGGGGGGCCGAGGAGAGACC.

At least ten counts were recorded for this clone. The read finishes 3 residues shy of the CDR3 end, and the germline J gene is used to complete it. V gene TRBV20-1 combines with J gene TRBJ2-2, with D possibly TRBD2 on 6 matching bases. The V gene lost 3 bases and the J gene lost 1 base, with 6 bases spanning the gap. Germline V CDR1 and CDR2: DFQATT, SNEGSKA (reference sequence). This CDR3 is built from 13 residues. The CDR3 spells CSASGGNTGELFF. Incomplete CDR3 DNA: TGCAGTGCTAGCGGGGGGAACACCGGGGAG.

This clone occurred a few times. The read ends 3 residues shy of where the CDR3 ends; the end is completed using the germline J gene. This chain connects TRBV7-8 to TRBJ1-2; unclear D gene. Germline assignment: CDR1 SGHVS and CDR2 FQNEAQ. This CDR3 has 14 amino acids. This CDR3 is CASSQKAQSIGYTF. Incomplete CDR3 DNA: TGTGCCAGCAGCCAAAAGGCACAGTCGATCGGC. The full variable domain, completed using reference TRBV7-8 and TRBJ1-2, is GAGVSQSPRYKVAKRGQDVALRCDPISGHVSLFWYQQALGQGPEFLTYFQNEAQLDKSGLPSDRFFAERPEGSVSTLKIQRTQQEDSAVYLCASSQKAQSIGYTFGSGTRLTVV.

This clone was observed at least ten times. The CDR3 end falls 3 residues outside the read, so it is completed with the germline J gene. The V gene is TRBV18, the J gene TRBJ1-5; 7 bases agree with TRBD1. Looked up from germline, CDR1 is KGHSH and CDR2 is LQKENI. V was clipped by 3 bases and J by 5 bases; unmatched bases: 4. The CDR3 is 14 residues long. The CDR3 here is CASSPGTAYQPQHF. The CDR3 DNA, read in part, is TGTGCCAGCTCACCCGGGACAGCCTATCAGCCC.

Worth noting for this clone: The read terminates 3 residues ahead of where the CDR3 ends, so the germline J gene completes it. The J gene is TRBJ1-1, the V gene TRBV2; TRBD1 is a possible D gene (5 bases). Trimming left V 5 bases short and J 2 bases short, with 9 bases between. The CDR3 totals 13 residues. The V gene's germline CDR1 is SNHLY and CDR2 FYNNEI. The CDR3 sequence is CASSIGTNTEAFF. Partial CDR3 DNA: TGTGCCAGCAGTATTGGGACTAACACTGAA.

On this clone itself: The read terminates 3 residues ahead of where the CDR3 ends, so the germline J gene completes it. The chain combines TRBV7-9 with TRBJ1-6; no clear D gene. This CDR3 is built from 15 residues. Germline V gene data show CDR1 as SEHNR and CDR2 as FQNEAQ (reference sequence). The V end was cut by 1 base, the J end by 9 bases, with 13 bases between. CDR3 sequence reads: CASSLVNSPSSPLHF. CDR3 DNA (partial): TGTGCCAGCAGCTTAGTTAACAGCCCCTCTTCACCC. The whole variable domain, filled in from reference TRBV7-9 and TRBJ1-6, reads DTGVSQNPRHKITKRGQNVTFRCDPISEHNRLYWYRQTLGQGPEFLTYFQNEAQLEKSRLLSDRFSAERPKGSFSTLEIQRTEQGDSAMYLCASSLVNSPSSPLHFGNGTRLTVT.

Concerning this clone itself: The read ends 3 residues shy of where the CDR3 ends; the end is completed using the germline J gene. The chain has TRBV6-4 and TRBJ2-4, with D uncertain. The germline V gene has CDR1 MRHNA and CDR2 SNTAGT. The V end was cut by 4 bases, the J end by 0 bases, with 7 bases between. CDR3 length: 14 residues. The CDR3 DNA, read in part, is TGTGCCAGCAGTGTTGAGCTAGCCAAAAACATT. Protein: CASSVELAKNI. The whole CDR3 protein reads CASSVELAKNIQYF.

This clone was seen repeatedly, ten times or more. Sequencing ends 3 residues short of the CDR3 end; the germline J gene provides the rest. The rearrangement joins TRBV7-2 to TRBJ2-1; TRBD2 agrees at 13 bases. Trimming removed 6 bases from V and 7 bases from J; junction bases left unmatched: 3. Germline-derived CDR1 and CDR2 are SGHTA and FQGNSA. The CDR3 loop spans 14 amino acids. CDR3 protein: CASRGLAGINEQFF. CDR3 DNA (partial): TGTGCCAGCAGGGGACTAGCGGGGATAAATGAG. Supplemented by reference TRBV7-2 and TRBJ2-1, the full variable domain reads GAGVSQSPSNKVTEKGKDVELRCDPISGHTALYWYRQSLGQGLEFLIYFQGNSAPDKSGLPSDRFSAERTGGSVSTLTIQRTQQEDSAVYLCASRGLAGINEQFFGPGTRLTVL.

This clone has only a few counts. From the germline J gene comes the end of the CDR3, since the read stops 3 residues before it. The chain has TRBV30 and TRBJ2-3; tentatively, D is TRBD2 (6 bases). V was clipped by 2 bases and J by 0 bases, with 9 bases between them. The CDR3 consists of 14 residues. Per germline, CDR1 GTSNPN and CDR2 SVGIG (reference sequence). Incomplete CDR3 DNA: TGTGCCTGGAGTTCCCGGGGGAGCACAGATACG. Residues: CAWSSRGSTDT. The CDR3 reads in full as CAWSSRGSTDTQYF. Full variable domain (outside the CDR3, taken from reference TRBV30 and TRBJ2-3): SQTIHQWPATLVQPVGSPLSLECTVEGTSNPNLYWYRQAAGRGLQLLFYSVGIGQISSEVPQNLSASRPQDRQFILSSKKLLLSDSGFYLCAWSSRGSTDTQYFGPGTRLTVL.

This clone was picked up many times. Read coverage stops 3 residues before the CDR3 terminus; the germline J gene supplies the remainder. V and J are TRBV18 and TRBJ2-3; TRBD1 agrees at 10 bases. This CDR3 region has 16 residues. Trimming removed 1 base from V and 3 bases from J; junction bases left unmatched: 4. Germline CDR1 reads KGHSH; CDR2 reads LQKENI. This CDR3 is CASSPLGTGVTDTQYF. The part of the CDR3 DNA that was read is TGTGCCAGCTCACCACTGGGGACAGGGGTGACAGATACG.

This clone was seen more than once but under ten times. The sequenced part of the CDR3 DNA is TGTGCCAGCAGCTTGCGGGACAGTCCGAACTATGGC. This codes for CASSLRDSPNYG. The whole CDR3 protein reads CASSLRDSPNYGYTF. The chain joins TRBV7-2 to TRBJ1-2, with 7 positions matching TRBD1. Read sequence stops 3 residues before the CDR3 end, and the germline J gene provides the missing end. This CDR3 comprises 15 residues. The trim removed 3 bases at V and 2 bases at J, leaving 6 bases unmatched. Germline CDR1 reads SGHTA; CDR2 reads FQGNSA.

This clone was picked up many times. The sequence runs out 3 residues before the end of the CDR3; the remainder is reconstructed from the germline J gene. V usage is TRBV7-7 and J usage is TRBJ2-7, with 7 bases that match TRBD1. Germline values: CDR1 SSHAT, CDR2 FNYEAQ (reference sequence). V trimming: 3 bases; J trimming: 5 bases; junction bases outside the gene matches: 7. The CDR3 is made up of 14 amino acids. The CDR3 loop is CASSLTGNLNEQYF. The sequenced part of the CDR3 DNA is TGTGCCAGCAGCTTGACAGGGAACTTAAACGAG. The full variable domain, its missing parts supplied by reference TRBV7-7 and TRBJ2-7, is GAGVSQSPRYKVTKRGQDVTLRCDPISSHATLYWYQQALGQGPEFLTYFNYEAQPDKSGLPSDRFSAERPEGSISTLTIQRTEQRDSAMYRCASSLTGNLNEQYFGPGTRLTVT.

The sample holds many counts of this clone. CDR3 sequence: CASSLWGGRGRTEAFF. CDR3 DNA (partial): TGTGCCAGCAGCTTATGGGGGGGCAGGGGGCGAACTGAA. This chain uses TRBV7-3 with TRBJ1-1, with TRBD1 identical over 8 bases. The CDR3 end lies 3 residues beyond the end of the read and is filled in from the germline J gene. Germline V gene sequence: CDR1 SGHTA, CDR2 FQGTGA. J was trimmed by 5 bases and V by 2 bases; bases with no gene match: 10. This CDR3 comprises 16 residues.

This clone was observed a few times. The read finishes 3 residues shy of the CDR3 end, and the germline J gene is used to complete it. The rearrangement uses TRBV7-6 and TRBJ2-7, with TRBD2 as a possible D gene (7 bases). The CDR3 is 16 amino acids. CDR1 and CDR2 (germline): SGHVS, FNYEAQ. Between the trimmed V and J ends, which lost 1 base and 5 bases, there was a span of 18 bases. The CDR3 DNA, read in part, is TGTGCCAGCAGCTTAGAAGTTCGGGGGGCGGTCCACGAG. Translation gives CASSLEVRGAVHE. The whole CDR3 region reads CASSLEVRGAVHEQYF.